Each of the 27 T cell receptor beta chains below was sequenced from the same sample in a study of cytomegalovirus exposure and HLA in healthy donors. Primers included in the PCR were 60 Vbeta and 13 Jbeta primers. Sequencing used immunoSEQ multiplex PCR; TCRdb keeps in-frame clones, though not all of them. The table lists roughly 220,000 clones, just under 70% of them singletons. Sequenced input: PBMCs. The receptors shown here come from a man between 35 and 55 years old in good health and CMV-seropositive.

The CDR3 spells CSVAKDGELEAFF. Here the CDR3 DNA reads TGCAGCGTCGCGAAGGACGGGGAACTTGAAGCTTTCTTT. This chain links TRBV29-1 with TRBJ1-1; no clear D. This CDR3 has 13 amino acids. Germline V lookup: CDR1 SQVTM, CDR2 ANQGSEA. Trimming stripped 6 bases from V and 7 bases from J, with 18 bases between. Complete variable domain (other parts from reference TRBV29-1 and TRBJ1-1): SAVISQKPSRDICQRGTSLTIQCQVDSQVTMMFWYRQQPGQSLTLIATANQGSEATYESGFVIDKFPISRPNLTFSTLTVSNMSPEDSSIYLCSVAKDGELEAFFGQGTRLTVV.

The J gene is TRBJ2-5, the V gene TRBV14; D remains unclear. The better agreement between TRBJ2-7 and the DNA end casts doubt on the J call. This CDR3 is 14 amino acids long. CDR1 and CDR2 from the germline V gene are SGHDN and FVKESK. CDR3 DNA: TGTGCCAGCAGCCAAGTGGGCAGGCCCTACGAGCAGTACTTC. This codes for CASSQVGRPYEQYF.

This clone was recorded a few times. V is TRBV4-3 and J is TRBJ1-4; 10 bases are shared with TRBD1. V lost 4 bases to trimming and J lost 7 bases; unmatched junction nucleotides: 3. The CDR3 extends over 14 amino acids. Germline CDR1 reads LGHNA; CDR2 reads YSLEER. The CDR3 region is CASSPGTGVEKLFF. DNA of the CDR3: TGCGCCAGCAGCCCCGGGACAGGGGTTGAAAAACTGTTTTTT.

CDR3 DNA: TGTGCCAGCTCACAGAGGCCAACCCAAGAGACCCAGTACTTC. Translation gives CASSQRPTQETQYF. This chain uses TRBV18 with TRBJ2-5; D ambiguous. The germline V gene has CDR1 KGHSH and CDR2 LQKENI. Trimming removed 4 bases from V and 1 base from J, with 10 bases in between. This CDR3 region has 14 residues.

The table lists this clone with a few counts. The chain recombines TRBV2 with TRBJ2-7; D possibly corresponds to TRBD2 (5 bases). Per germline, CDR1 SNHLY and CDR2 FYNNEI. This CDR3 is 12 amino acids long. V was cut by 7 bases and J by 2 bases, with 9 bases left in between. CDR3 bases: TGTGCCAGCACTCGGGAAACCTACGAGCAGTACTTC. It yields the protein CASTRETYEQYF.

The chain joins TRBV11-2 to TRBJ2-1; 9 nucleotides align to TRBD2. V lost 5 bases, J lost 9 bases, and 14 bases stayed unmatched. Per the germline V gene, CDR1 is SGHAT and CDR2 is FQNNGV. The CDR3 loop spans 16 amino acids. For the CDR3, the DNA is TGTGCCAGCAGCCCTACGCGGCGGGGGGGCTCGGGTGAGCAGTTCTTC. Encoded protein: CASSPTRRGGSGEQFF.

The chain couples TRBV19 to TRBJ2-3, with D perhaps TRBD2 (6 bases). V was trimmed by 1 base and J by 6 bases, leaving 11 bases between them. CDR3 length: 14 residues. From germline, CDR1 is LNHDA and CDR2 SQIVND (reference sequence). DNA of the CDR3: TGTGCCAGTAGTATAGTGTTTGGGAGGGATACGCAGTATTTT. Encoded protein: CASSIVFGRDTQYF.

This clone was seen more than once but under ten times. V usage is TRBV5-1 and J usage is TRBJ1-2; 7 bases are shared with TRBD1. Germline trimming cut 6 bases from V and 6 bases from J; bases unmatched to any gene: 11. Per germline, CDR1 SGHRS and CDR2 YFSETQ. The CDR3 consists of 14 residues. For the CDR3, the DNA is TGCGCCAGCACCTTCAATGCAGGGGGAAATGGCTACACCTTC. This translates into CASTFNAGGNGYTF.

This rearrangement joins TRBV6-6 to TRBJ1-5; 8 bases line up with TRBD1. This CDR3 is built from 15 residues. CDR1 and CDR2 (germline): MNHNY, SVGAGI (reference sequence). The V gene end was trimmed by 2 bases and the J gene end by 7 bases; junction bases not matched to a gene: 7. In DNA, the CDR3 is TGTGCCAGCAGTTACCCAGGACAGGGCCACCAGCCCCAGCATTTT. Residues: CASSYPGQGHQPQHF.

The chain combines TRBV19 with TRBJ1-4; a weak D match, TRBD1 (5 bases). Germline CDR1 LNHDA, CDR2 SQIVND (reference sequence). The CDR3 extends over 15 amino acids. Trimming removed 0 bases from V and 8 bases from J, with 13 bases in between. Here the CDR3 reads CASSIEGKGQEKLFF. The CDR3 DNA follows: TGTGCCAGTAGTATAGAAGGGAAGGGGCAAGAAAAACTGTTTTTT.

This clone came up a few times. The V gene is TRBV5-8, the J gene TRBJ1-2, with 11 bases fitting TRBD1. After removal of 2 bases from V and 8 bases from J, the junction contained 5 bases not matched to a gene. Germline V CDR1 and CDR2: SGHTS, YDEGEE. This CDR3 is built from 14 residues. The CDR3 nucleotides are TGTGCCAGCAGCTTAGGGACAGGGGGAGGAGGCTACACCTTC. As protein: CASSLGTGGGGYTF.

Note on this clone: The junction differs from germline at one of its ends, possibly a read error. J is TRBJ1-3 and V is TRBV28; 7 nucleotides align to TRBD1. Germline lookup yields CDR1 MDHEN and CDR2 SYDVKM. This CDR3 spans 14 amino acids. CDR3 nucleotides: TGTGCCAGCGGTTTAGCAGGGGGTGGAAACACCATATATTTT. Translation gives CASGLAGGGNTIYF.

The CDR3 sequence is CASSVSTLKLNTGELFF. CDR3 coding DNA: TGTGCCAGCAGCGTATCCACTTTAAAACTAAACACCGGGGAGCTGTTTTTT. The V and J genes are TRBV9 and TRBJ2-2; D ambiguous. V was cut by 1 base and J by 2 bases, with 15 bases left in between. This CDR3 contains 17 residues. CDR1 SGDLS and CDR2 YYNGEE come from the germline V gene.

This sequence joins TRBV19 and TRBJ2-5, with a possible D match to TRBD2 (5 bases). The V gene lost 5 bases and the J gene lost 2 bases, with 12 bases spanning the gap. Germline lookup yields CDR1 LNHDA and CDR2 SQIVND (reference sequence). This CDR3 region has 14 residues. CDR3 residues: CASSASGIQETQYF. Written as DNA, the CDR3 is TGTGCCAGTAGTGCCTCCGGGATACAAGAGACCCAGTACTTC. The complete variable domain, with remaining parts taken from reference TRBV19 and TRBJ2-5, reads DGGITQSPKYLFRKEGQNVTLSCEQNLNHDAMYWYRQDPGQGLRLIYYSQIVNDFQKGDIAEGYSVSREKKESFPLTVTSAQKNPTAFYLCASSASGIQETQYFGPGTRLLVL.

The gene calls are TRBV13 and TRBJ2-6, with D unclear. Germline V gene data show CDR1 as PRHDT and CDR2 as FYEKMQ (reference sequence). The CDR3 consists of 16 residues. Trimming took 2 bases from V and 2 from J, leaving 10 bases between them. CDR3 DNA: TGTGCCAGCAGCTTAACGCAGGTTACTGGGGCCAACGTCCTGACTTTC. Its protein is CASSLTQVTGANVLTF.

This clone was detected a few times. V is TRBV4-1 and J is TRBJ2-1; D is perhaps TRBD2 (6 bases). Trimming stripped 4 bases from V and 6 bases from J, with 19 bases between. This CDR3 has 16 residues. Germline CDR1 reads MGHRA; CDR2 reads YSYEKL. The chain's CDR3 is CASSLLGSGGTNEQFF. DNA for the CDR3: TGCGCCAGCAGCCTCCTCGGGAGTGGCGGAACCAATGAGCAGTTCTTC.

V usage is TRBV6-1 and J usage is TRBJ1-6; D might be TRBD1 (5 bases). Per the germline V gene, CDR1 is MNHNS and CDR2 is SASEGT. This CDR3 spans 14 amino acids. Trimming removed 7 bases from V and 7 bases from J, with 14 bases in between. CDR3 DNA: TGTGCCAGCAAGGCGCAGGGATGGAATTCACCCCTCCACTTT. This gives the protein CASKAQGWNSPLHF.

CDR3 bases: TGTGCCAGCAGCTTGGATGCAGGCTCCTACGAGCAGTACTTC. The encoded protein is CASSLDAGSYEQYF. This chain uses TRBV5-4 with TRBJ2-7; D is undetermined. V was cut by 0 bases and J by 0 bases, with 7 bases left in between. Germline V gene lookup returns CDR1 SGHNT and CDR2 YYREEE (reference sequence). CDR3 size: 14 residues.

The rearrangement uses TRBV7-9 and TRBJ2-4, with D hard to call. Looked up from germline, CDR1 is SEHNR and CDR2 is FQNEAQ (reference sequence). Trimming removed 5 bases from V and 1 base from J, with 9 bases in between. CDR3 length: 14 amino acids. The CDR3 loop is CASSPFGAKNIQYF. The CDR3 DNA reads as TGTGCCAGCAGCCCCTTTGGCGCCAAAAACATTCAGTACTTC.

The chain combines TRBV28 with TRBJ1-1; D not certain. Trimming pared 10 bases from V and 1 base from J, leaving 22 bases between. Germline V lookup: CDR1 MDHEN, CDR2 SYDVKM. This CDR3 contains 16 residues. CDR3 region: CATLKYPGSPNTEAFF. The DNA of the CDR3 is TGTGCCACCTTGAAATACCCAGGTTCCCCGAACACTGAAGCTTTCTTT.

CDR3 in amino acids: CASSLGGVGETQYF. CDR3 DNA: TGCGCCAGCAGCCTTGGGGGGGTTGGAGAGACCCAGTACTTC. J is TRBJ2-5 and V is TRBV5-1, with 7 bases aligning to TRBD2. From germline, CDR1 is SGHRS and CDR2 YFSETQ. The CDR3 runs 14 residues. V gave up 4 bases and J gave up 4 bases; unmatched junction bases: 7.

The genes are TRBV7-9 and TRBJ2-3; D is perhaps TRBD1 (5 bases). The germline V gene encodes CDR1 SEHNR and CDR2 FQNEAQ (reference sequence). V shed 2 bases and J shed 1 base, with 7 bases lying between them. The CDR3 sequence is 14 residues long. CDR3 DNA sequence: TGTGCCAGCAGCTTAAAGACAGGCACAGATACGCAGTATTTT. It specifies CASSLKTGTDTQYF.

The CDR3 nucleotides read TGTGCCAGCAGTTACCTAGACAGGGCGATAGGTTCACCCCTCCACTTT. It specifies CASSYLDRAIGSPLHF. The chain uses TRBV6-5 and TRBJ1-6; 7 nucleotides line up with TRBD1. Trimming took 2 bases from V and 9 from J; bases not matched to a gene: 10. CDR1 and CDR2 from the germline V gene are MNHEY and SVGAGI. This CDR3 has 16 residues.

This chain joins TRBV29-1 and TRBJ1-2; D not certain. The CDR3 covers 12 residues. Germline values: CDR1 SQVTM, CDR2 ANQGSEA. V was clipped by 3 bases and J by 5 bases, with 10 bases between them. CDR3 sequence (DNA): TGCAGCGTTGATCGGGCGGGGTATGGCTACACCTTC. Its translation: CSVDRAGYGYTF.

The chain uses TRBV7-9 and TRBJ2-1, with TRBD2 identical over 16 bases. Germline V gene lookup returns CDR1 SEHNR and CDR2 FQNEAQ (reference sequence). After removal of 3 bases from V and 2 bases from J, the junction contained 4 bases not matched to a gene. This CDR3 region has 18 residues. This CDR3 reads CASSFAGTSGGAYNEQFF. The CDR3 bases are TGTGCCAGCAGCTTCGCCGGGACTAGCGGGGGGGCCTACAATGAGCAGTTCTTC.

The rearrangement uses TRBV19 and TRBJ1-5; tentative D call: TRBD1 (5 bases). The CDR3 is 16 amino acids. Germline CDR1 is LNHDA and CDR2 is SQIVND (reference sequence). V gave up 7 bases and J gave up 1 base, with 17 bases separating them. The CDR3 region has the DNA TGTGCCAGTATTATGGGGAGGGGCTCCAGCAATCAGCCCCAGCATTTT. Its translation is CASIMGRGSSNQPQHF.

The DNA of the CDR3 is TGTGCCAGCAGTACCCCGGGAGGGTCTGGCTACACCTTC. It specifies CASSTPGGSGYTF. V usage is TRBV27 and J usage is TRBJ1-2, with D unclear. The germline V gene encodes CDR1 MNHEY and CDR2 SMNVEV (reference sequence). CDR3 length equals 13 residues. Trimming pared 5 bases from V and 7 bases from J, leaving 14 bases between.